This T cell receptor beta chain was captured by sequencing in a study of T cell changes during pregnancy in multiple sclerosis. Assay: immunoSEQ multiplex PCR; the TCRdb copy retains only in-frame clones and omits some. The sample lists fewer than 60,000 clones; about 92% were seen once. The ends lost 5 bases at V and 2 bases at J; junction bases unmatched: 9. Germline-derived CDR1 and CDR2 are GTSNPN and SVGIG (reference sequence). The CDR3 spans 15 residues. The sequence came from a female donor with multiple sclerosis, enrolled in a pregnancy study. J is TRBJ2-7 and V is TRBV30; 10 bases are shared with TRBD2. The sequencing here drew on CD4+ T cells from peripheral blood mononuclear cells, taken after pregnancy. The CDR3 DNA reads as TGTGCCTGGGCATATTTAGCGGGGGGCCCCTACGAGCAGTACTTC. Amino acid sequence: CAWAYLAGGPYEQYF.